A single sample is the source of the 5 T cell receptor beta chains below, sequenced in a study of early T cells in non-severe SARS-CoV-2 infection. TCRdb re-analysed the 5' RACE reads in MiXCR, keeping a single row per CDR3 protein. The sample has about 48,000 distinct CDR3 sequences, approximately 8.1% seen once; the top ten hold approximately 5%. The sequenced material came from whole blood. These receptors came from an adult who was a healthcare worker with PCR-confirmed SARS-CoV-2 infection or an uninfected control (not recorded which).

This clonotype was observed at least ten times. This chain connects TRBV13 to TRBJ1-6; D might be TRBD1 (5 bases). Deletions cut 5 bases from V and 6 bases from J, with 20 bases between. The CDR3 length is 17 residues. Germline CDR1 and CDR2: PRHDT and FYEKMQ (reference sequence). The CDR3 bases are TGTGCCAGCAGCAAGGGACGGACGAACATACTTAATTCACCCCTCCACTTT. As protein: CASSKGRTNILNSPLHF. Full variable domain (rest looked up from reference TRBV13 and TRBJ1-6): AAGVIQSPRHLIKEKRETATLKCYPIPRHDTVYWYQQGPGQDPQFLISFYEKMQSDKGSIPDRFSAQQFSDYHSELNMSSLELGDSALYFCASSKGRTNILNSPLHFGNGTRLTVT.

This clonotype was observed many times. The V call is TRBV5-1, the J call TRBJ2-1, with D maybe TRBD1 (6 bases). This CDR3 is built from 14 residues. Trimming left V 4 bases short and J 9 bases short, with 17 bases between. Germline V gives CDR1 SGHRS, CDR2 YFSETQ. The CDR3 DNA is TGCGCCAGCAGCGGCGCGACAGGAAGTTTTGAGCAGTTCTTC. Its translation is CASSGATGSFEQFF. The whole variable domain, remainder taken from reference TRBV5-1 and TRBJ2-1, is KAGVTQTPRYLIKTRGQQVTLSCSPISGHRSVSWYQQTPGQGLQFLFEYFSETQRNKGNFPGRFSGRQFSNSRSEMNVSTLELGDSALYLCASSGATGSFEQFFGPGTRLTVL.

There are many counts of this clonotype. The rearrangement joins TRBV12-3 or TRBV12-4 to TRBJ1-2, with D possibly TRBD1 on 6 matching bases. Trimming took 6 bases from V and 8 from J, leaving 13 bases between them. This CDR3 has 12 amino acids. CDR3 residues: CASSSGVWGYTF. The CDR3 DNA follows: TGTGCCAGCAGCTCAGGGGTGTGGGGCTACACCTTC.

This clonotype has a count of ten or more. The rearrangement links TRBV7-9 to TRBJ2-2, with D perhaps matching TRBD1 (5 bases). The V end lost 5 bases, the J end lost 0 bases, and 13 bases lay between the germline ends. Germline CDR1 reads SEHNR; CDR2 reads FQNEAQ (reference sequence). The CDR3 runs 16 residues. Here the CDR3 reads CASSPDTGTNTGELFF. CDR3 bases: TGTGCCAGCAGCCCGGACACAGGAACGAACACCGGGGAGCTGTTTTTT.

This clonotype was seen repeatedly, ten times or more. This chain uses TRBV27 with TRBJ2-2; no firm D call. Trimming stripped 5 bases from V and 0 bases from J, with 7 bases between. Per the germline V gene, CDR1 is MNHEY and CDR2 is SMNVEV (reference sequence). This CDR3 is built from 14 residues. The CDR3 loop is CASSTGPNTGELFF. CDR3 coding DNA: TGTGCCAGCAGTACGGGCCCGAACACCGGGGAGCTGTTTTTT.